These T cell receptor beta chains were read from a single sample in a study of Graves' ophthalmopathy and Graves' hyperthyroidism. Each CDR3 protein gets one entry after TCRdb re-called the multiplex PCR reads with MiXCR. The table lists approximately 410,000 distinct CDR3 sequences, 15% of them singletons. Sequenced material: peripheral blood. The receptors come from a woman in her late teens or twenties with stable Graves' hyperthyroidism. Both conserved end residues are part of each CDR3. The D gene is left open where the match is weak. Where a row states a size, it is once, few, many or the class of an expanded clone; other rows omit it.

v_gene	d_gene	j_gene	abundance	CDR3aa	CDR3nt
TRBV11-1	.	TRBJ2-2	.	CASSSPISGRAGTGELFF	TGTGCCAGCAGCTCCCCCATCTCGGGCAGGGCGGGCACCGGGGAGCTGTTTTTT
TRBV12-3/TRBV12-4	.	TRBJ2-7	.	CASRRGVAYEQYF	TGTGCCAGCAGGAGGGGAGTAGCCTACGAGCAGTACTTC
TRBV7-9	TRBD1	TRBJ1-2	many	CASSPLDREYGYTF	TGTGCCAGCAGCCCGTTGGACAGGGAGTATGGCTACACCTTC
TRBV24-1	.	TRBJ2-7	many	CATSDLEFGRPYEQYF	TGTGCCACCAGTGATTTGGAGTTCGGGCGGCCCTACGAGCAGTACTTC
TRBV7-9	.	TRBJ1-2	many	CASSLAVRTVQGYTF	TGTGCCAGCAGCTTAGCAGTACGGACCGTCCAAGGCTACACCTTC
TRBV7-6	.	TRBJ1-1	many	CASSLSQMNTEAFF	TGTGCCAGCAGCTTATCACAGATGAACACTGAAGCTTTCTTT
TRBV6-2/TRBV6-3	.	TRBJ1-1	once	CASTPGGVNTEAFF	TGTGCCAGCACACCCGGGGGGGTGAACACTGAAGCTTTCTTT
TRBV9	.	TRBJ2-5	.	CASSVGGVLEETQYF	TGTGCCAGCAGCGTAGGGGGGGTTCTGGAAGAGACCCAGTACTTC
TRBV7-9	.	TRBJ1-5	many	CASSPWGTEPQHF	TGTGCCAGCAGCCCTTGGGGCACTGAGCCCCAGCATTTT
TRBV18	.	TRBJ1-6	.	CASSPKRPDTYNSPLHF	TGTGCCAGCTCACCAAAGAGACCGGACACCTATAATTCACCCCTCCACTTT
TRBV7-9	.	TRBJ1-1	.	CASSLVGENEAFF	TGTGCCAGCAGCTTAGTGGGGGAGAATGAAGCTTTCTTT
TRBV25-1	.	TRBJ1-6	few	CASSVNGQSPLHF	TGTGCCAGCAGTGTAAACGGACAGTCACCCCTCCACTTT
TRBV6-1	TRBD1	TRBJ2-3	.	CASSPRTGPGDTQYF	TGTGCCAGCAGTCCTCGGACAGGCCCGGGAGATACGCAGTATTTT
TRBV27	.	TRBJ1-2	.	CASKSVGGYTF	TGTGCCAGCAAATCCGTGGGCGGCTACACCTTC
TRBV6-2/TRBV6-3	TRBD2	TRBJ2-2	many	CASSQGLIRTGELFF	TGTGCCAGCAGCCAGGGACTAATTAGGACCGGGGAGCTGTTTTTT
TRBV12-3/TRBV12-4	TRBD1	TRBJ2-7	many	CASTGQGATYEQYF	TGTGCCAGCACCGGACAGGGGGCTACCTACGAGCAGTACTTC
TRBV12-3/TRBV12-4	.	TRBJ1-1	few	CASSLRGDYTEAFF	TGTGCCAGCAGTTTGAGGGGGGACTACACTGAAGCTTTCTTT
TRBV2	.	TRBJ1-6	many	CASSGELISPLHF	TGTGCCAGCAGTGGGGAACTTATTTCACCCCTCCACTTT
TRBV20-1	.	TRBJ2-5	many	CSASGGRGETQYF	TGCAGTGCTAGTGGGGGGCGTGGCGAGACCCAGTACTTC
TRBV6-4	TRBD1	TRBJ2-7	many	CASRIILQGQGFGSYEQYF	TGTGCCAGCAGGATAATCCTCCAGGGACAGGGCTTCGGTTCCTACGAGCAGTACTTC
TRBV9	TRBD1	TRBJ2-7	.	CASSEGQGSSYEQYF	TGTGCCAGCAGTGAAGGACAGGGGAGCTCCTACGAGCAGTACTTC
TRBV18	.	TRBJ2-7	.	CASSSMRGPGSYEQYF	TGTGCCAGCTCATCCATGAGGGGCCCTGGGTCCTACGAGCAGTACTTC
TRBV3-1	.	TRBJ2-7	many	CASSQWLEKYEQYF	TGTGCCAGCAGCCAATGGCTCGAGAAGTACGAGCAGTACTTC
TRBV27	.	TRBJ1-6	many	CASSLLVPNSPLHF	TGTGCCAGCAGTCTTTTGGTGCCAAATTCACCCCTCCACTTT
TRBV5-1	TRBD1	TRBJ2-7	few	CASSGTGGPSYEQYF	TGCGCCAGCAGCGGTACAGGGGGCCCCTCCTACGAGCAGTACTTC
TRBV6-2/TRBV6-3	TRBD1	TRBJ1-5	many	CASSRGQNSNQPQHF	TGTGCCAGCAGTCGGGGACAGAATAGCAATCAGCCCCAGCATTTT
TRBV6-2/TRBV6-3	TRBD1	TRBJ1-5	many	CASRPEQGAINQPQHF	TGTGCCAGCAGGCCGGAACAGGGGGCCATCAATCAGCCCCAGCATTTT
TRBV9	.	TRBJ1-2	many	CASSGIHGYTF	TGTGCCAGCAGCGGGATACATGGCTACACCTTC
TRBV5-6	TRBD1	TRBJ1-1	many	CASSSMDRGDTEAFF	TGTGCCAGCAGCTCCATGGACAGGGGTGACACTGAAGCTTTCTTT
TRBV29-1	TRBD1	TRBJ1-1	many	CSVDEGAQTEAFF	TGCAGCGTTGATGAGGGGGCACAAACTGAAGCTTTCTTT
TRBV6-5	.	TRBJ1-5	many	CASSYRGHSNQPQHF	TGTGCCAGCAGTTACCGGGGACATAGCAATCAGCCCCAGCATTTT
TRBV15	.	TRBJ2-7	once	CASSPGTVAGSEQYF	TGTGCCAGCTCGCCCGGGACAGTCGCGGGGTCCGAGCAGTACTTC
TRBV12-3/TRBV12-4	TRBD2	TRBJ2-5	many	CASSLGLAGPLRF	TGTGCCAGCAGCCTGGGACTAGCGGGCCCCTTGCGGTTC
TRBV6-5	.	TRBJ1-3	many	CASSFTRNGNTIYF	TGTGCCAGCAGTTTCACTCGCAACGGAAACACCATATATTTT
TRBV18	.	TRBJ1-1	few	CASSRAERTEAFF	TGTGCCAGCTCACGGGCAGAACGCACTGAAGCTTTCTTT
TRBV19	.	TRBJ1-1	many	CASSSWALNTEAFF	TGTGCCAGTAGTTCATGGGCCCTCAACACTGAAGCTTTCTTT
TRBV20-1	TRBD1	TRBJ2-7	many	CSANRDSIHEQYF	TGCAGTGCTAACCGGGACAGTATCCACGAGCAGTACTTC
TRBV29-1	.	TRBJ2-5	many	CSVELRGRETQYF	TGCAGCGTTGAGTTAAGGGGACGGGAGACCCAGTACTTC
TRBV29-1	.	TRBJ1-3	many	CSVATVSGNTIYF	TGCAGCGTTGCGACAGTCTCTGGAAACACCATATATTTT
TRBV4-1	TRBD1	TRBJ1-6	few	CASSQPRQGAVSPLHF	TGCGCCAGCAGCCAACCCAGACAGGGGGCAGTTTCACCCCTCCACTTT
TRBV6-5	.	TRBJ1-3	many	CASSRRGFGNTIYF	TGTGCCAGCAGTCGTAGGGGTTTTGGAAACACCATATATTTT
TRBV6-1	.	TRBJ1-5	many	CASSESGYSNQPQHF	TGTGCCAGCTCGGAAAGTGGCTATAGCAATCAGCCCCAGCATTTT
TRBV10-3	TRBD1	TRBJ2-7	many	CAISPGGQGGQYF	TGTGCCATCAGTCCCGGAGGACAGGGGGGGCAGTACTTC
TRBV19	.	TRBJ1-1	many	CASTFFMNTEAFF	TGTGCCAGTACCTTTTTCATGAACACTGAAGCTTTCTTT
TRBV12-3/TRBV12-4	TRBD1	TRBJ1-2	many	CASTPAGRGSYGYTF	TGTGCCAGCACCCCGGCGGGCAGGGGGAGCTATGGCTACACCTTC
TRBV7-2	TRBD1	TRBJ2-2	.	CASISTGGLCF	TGTGCCAGCATCTCCACAGGGGGGCTGTGTTTT
TRBV3-1	.	TRBJ1-5	few	CASSRAGDNQPQHF	TGTGCCAGCAGCAGGGCAGGGGACAATCAGCCCCAGCATTTT
TRBV19	.	TRBJ1-5	many	CASSIRGSRQPQHF	TGTGCCAGTAGTATTAGGGGATCACGTCAGCCCCAGCATTTT
TRBV2	.	TRBJ1-2	.	CASSEVVGGLNGYTF	TGTGCCAGCAGTGAAGTAGTAGGCGGCCTGAATGGCTACACCTTC
TRBV7-3	.	TRBJ1-1	many	CASSSSTANTEAFF	TGTGCCAGCAGCTCCTCAACGGCGAACACTGAAGCTTTCTTT
TRBV29-1	TRBD1	TRBJ1-5	many	CSVRGQPNQPQHF	TGCAGCGTTCGGGGACAGCCCAATCAGCCCCAGCATTTT
TRBV29-1	TRBD1	TRBJ1-5	.	CSVMEGQGNNQPQHF	TGCAGCGTCATGGAAGGACAGGGAAACAATCAGCCCCAGCATTTT
TRBV3-1	TRBD1	TRBJ2-5	many	CASSQDLQGETQYF	TGTGCCAGCAGCCAAGATCTACAGGGGGAGACCCAGTACTTC
TRBV11-1	TRBD1	TRBJ1-1	few	CASSLETGGFTNTEAFF	TGTGCCAGCAGCCTCGAGACAGGGGGTTTCACGAACACTGAAGCTTTCTTT
TRBV19	.	TRBJ1-5	many	CASTRGRDQPQHF	TGTGCCAGTACCCGGGGGCGGGATCAGCCCCAGCATTTT
TRBV4-2	TRBD1	TRBJ2-1	.	CASSQGQGVRVSGSYNEQFF	TGTGCCAGCAGCCAGGGCCAGGGGGTTCGGGTATCTGGCTCCTACAATGAGCAGTTCTTC
TRBV6-1	.	TRBJ1-2	.	CASSPDWSGYYGYTF	TGTGCCAGCAGCCCCGATTGGTCAGGTTACTATGGCTACACCTTC
TRBV11-2	TRBD2	TRBJ2-3	many	CASSLLAGGSPDTQYF	TGTGCCAGCAGCCTGTTAGCGGGGGGCTCTCCGGATACGCAGTATTTT
TRBV6-2/TRBV6-3	.	TRBJ2-7	many	CASSHRGGSYEQYF	TGTGCCAGCAGTCACAGGGGAGGGTCCTACGAGCAGTACTTC
TRBV3-1	TRBD1	TRBJ2-7	.	CASSQGLRQGQVDEQYF	TGTGCCAGCAGCCAAGGCCTTAGACAGGGGCAAGTGGACGAGCAGTACTTC